The 24 T cell receptor beta chains below come from one sample, sequenced in a study of vaccination and CD4 T cells after COVID-19. Antigens for these TCRs are unknown. With the Oncomine TCR Beta short-read assay, DNA from cultured CD4+ T cells was sequenced. In TCRdb, the PCR reads were re-called with MiXCR into one record per CDR3 protein. The top ten hold more than 6.5% of the sample, which has about 10,000 distinct CDR3 sequences, 48% seen once. The treatment here: approximately nine-day PBMC culture with coronavirus spike peptide pools or control peptides (ViraFEST assay). Sequencing was done on a sample of CD4+ T cells from blood, cultured in vitro. These receptors came from a human donor who had recovered from COVID-19.

This clonotype occurred a few times. This rearrangement joins TRBV27 to TRBJ1-1, with D possibly being TRBD1 (5 bases). Per germline, CDR1 MNHEY and CDR2 SMNVEV (reference sequence). V lost 0 bases, J lost 7 bases, and 15 bases lay in between. There are 15 residues in the CDR3. CDR3 in amino acids: CASSLSAGGLGEAFF. The CDR3 nucleotides are TGTGCCAGCAGTTTATCGGCGGGGGGGTTAGGTGAAGCTTTCTTT.

The chain recombines TRBV20-1 with TRBJ2-7; 7 bases map to TRBD1. J gave up 5 bases and V 1 base, and 8 bases lay outside the gene matches. From germline, CDR1 is DFQATT and CDR2 SNEGSKA (reference sequence). The CDR3 extends over 14 amino acids. This CDR3 is CSARAVRGRDEQYF. In DNA form, the CDR3 reads TGCAGTGCTAGAGCCGTCAGGGGGAGAGACGAGCAGTACTTC.

The chain joins TRBV19 to TRBJ2-2; D not resolved. Germline lookup yields CDR1 LNHDA and CDR2 SQIVND (reference sequence). This CDR3 is built from 15 residues. V lost 1 base, J lost 1 base, and 7 bases lay in between. Here the CDR3 reads CASSIGRRNTGELFF. The CDR3 DNA sequence: TGTGCCAGTAGTATAGGAAGACGGAACACCGGGGAGCTGTTTTTT.

The rearrangement uses TRBV7-8 and TRBJ1-5; the D gene is possibly TRBD1 (5 bases). Germline CDR1 and CDR2: SGHVS and FQNEAQ. The CDR3 consists of 18 residues. Deletions cut 3 bases from V and 1 base from J, with 19 bases between. This CDR3 is CASSFGTRTGTSNQPQHF. The DNA of the CDR3 is TGTGCCAGCAGCTTTGGGACCCGAACAGGAACAAGCAATCAGCCCCAGCATTTT.

This clonotype appeared a few times. The chain has TRBV10-1 and TRBJ1-6, with D tentatively TRBD1 (5 bases). The V end was cut by 11 bases, the J end by 13 bases, with 12 bases between. Germline V gene sequence: CDR1 WNHNN, CDR2 SYGVQD (reference sequence). This CDR3 has 10 residues. CDR3 region: CAPHGGPLHF. The CDR3 DNA sequence: TGCGCCCCCCACGGGGGGCCCCTCCACTTT.

This clonotype was observed a few times. This chain links TRBV7-8 with TRBJ1-1, with no clear D. The CDR3 runs 13 residues. Trimming shortened V by 1 base and J by 5 bases, and 8 bases separated the two germline ends. The germline V gene encodes CDR1 SGHVS and CDR2 FQNEAQ. Here the CDR3 DNA reads TGTGCCAGCAGCTTAGTAAGGGAGACTGAAGCTTTCTTT. Translation: CASSLVRETEAFF.

The CDR3 bases are TGTGCCAGTAGTCTTGCGGGTAGTGGCTACACCTTC. This gives the protein CASSLAGSGYTF. The chain is built from TRBV19 and TRBJ1-2; the D is unclear. The ends were cut back, 5 bases at V and 7 bases at J, with 11 bases in the middle. The CDR3 runs 12 residues. Germline CDR1 reads LNHDA; CDR2 reads SQIVND (reference sequence).

The rearrangement links TRBV6-5 to TRBJ2-5; D is possibly TRBD1 (5 bases). V lost 5 bases, J lost 5 bases, and 15 bases lay in between. Per the germline V gene, CDR1 is MNHEY and CDR2 is SVGAGI. The CDR3 consists of 14 residues. The CDR3 loop is CASSLLGQGETQYF. CDR3 nucleotides: TGTGCCAGCAGTCTACTCGGCCAGGGCGAGACCCAGTACTTC.

Notes on this clonotype: A junction end diverges from the germline sequence, so it may reflect a read error. The chain recombines TRBV19 with TRBJ2-7; 9 positions match TRBD1. Germline CDR1 is LNHDA and CDR2 is SQIVND (reference sequence). The CDR3 sequence is 16 residues long. The CDR3: CASGISGTGNAYEQYF. DNA of the CDR3: TGTGCCAGTGGTATATCAGGGACAGGGAATGCCTACGAGCAGTACTTC.

This chain links TRBV27 with TRBJ1-5, with D hard to call. Trimming stripped 6 bases from V and 2 bases from J, with 14 bases between. CDR1 and CDR2 (germline): MNHEY, SMNVEV (reference sequence). The CDR3 consists of 15 residues. The DNA of the CDR3 is TGTGCCAGCAGCCGAACAGAGTTCGGCAATCAGCCCCAGCATTTT. This codes for CASSRTEFGNQPQHF.

The CDR3: CASSMVGAYLRPQHF. The CDR3 DNA follows: TGTGCCAGTAGTATGGTGGGGGCATACCTTCGACCCCAGCATTTT. This chain connects TRBV19 to TRBJ1-5; D is possibly TRBD1 (6 bases). The ends were cut back, 3 bases at V and 10 bases at J, with 19 bases in the middle. The germline gives CDR1 LNHDA, CDR2 SQIVND (reference sequence). The CDR3 length is 15 residues.

The rearrangement uses TRBV2 and TRBJ1-5; perhaps TRBD1 as D (6 bases). The V gene's germline CDR1 is SNHLY and CDR2 FYNNEI. The CDR3 has 14 amino acids. Trimming removed 7 bases at V and 4 bases at J, with 14 bases between. The CDR3 here is CASTVGQRNQPQHF. CDR3 nucleotide sequence: TGTGCCAGCACTGTCGGACAGCGAAATCAGCCCCAGCATTTT.

This clonotype was picked up a small number of times. V usage is TRBV12-3 or TRBV12-4 and J usage is TRBJ1-5; possible D gene TRBD1, 5 bases. Between the trimmed V and J ends, which lost 7 bases and 4 bases, there was a span of 11 bases. The CDR3 runs 13 residues. The CDR3 bases are TGTGCCAGCACCGGAGGGGAGAATCAGCCCCAGCATTTT. Amino acid sequence: CASTGGENQPQHF.

This clonotype has more than one count but fewer than ten. The chain has TRBV27 and TRBJ1-1; 7 bases map to TRBD1. CDR1 and CDR2 from the germline V gene are MNHEY and SMNVEV (reference sequence). V shed 4 bases, J shed 8 bases, and the junction held 4 bases outside the gene matches. The CDR3 contains 12 residues. DNA of the CDR3: TGTGCCAGCAGTTACCGACAGGGCGAAGCTTTCTTT. Encoded protein: CASSYRQGEAFF.

The chain has TRBV10-1 and TRBJ2-7; D is unclear. Trimming removed 3 bases from V and 8 bases from J, with 11 bases in between. Looked up from germline, CDR1 is WNHNN and CDR2 is SYGVQD (reference sequence). This CDR3 has 12 residues. The CDR3 here is CASSDTVNKQYF. The CDR3 region has the DNA TGCGCCAGCAGTGACACTGTTAACAAGCAGTACTTC.

The chain has TRBV20-1 and TRBJ1-5; D perhaps matches TRBD1 (5 bases). The V gene lost 3 bases and the J gene lost 3 bases, with 6 bases spanning the gap. Germline CDR1 is DFQATT and CDR2 is SNEGSKA (reference sequence). This CDR3 has 12 amino acids. This CDR3 is CSARDTNQPQHF. Written as DNA, the CDR3 is TGCAGTGCTAGGGACACCAATCAGCCCCAGCATTTT.

This clonotype was found a few times. The rearrangement uses TRBV24-1 and TRBJ2-3; D might be TRBD2 (5 bases). CDR3 length: 15 amino acids. Trimming pared 5 bases from V and 6 bases from J, leaving 17 bases between. Germline V gene sequence: CDR1 KGHDR, CDR2 SFDVKD. The CDR3 region has the DNA TGTGCCACCAGTGTTGGACTTACCCCAAGTGATACGCAGTATTTT. This gives the protein CATSVGLTPSDTQYF.

The J gene is TRBJ2-1, the V gene TRBV7-9, with 7 bases aligning to TRBD1. Germline CDR1 is SEHNR and CDR2 is FQNEAQ (reference sequence). The CDR3 covers 13 residues. V gave up 2 bases and J gave up 9 bases; unmatched junction bases: 4. The CDR3 protein is CASSLTGVSEQFF. In nucleotides, the CDR3 is TGTGCCAGCAGCTTAACAGGGGTCAGTGAGCAGTTCTTC.

This chain uses TRBV6-5 with TRBJ1-5; no clear D. The germline V and J ends were trimmed by 3 bases and 5 bases, with 8 bases remaining between them. Germline CDR1 and CDR2: MNHEY and SVGAGI. The CDR3 totals 13 residues. The CDR3: CASSYLGDQPQHF. Here the CDR3 DNA reads TGTGCCAGCAGTTATCTAGGCGATCAGCCCCAGCATTTT.

This chain connects TRBV6-1 to TRBJ2-7; 8 positions agree with TRBD2. Trimming removed 5 bases from V and 3 bases from J; junction bases left unmatched: 12. The CDR3 has 16 residues. The germline gives CDR1 MNHNS, CDR2 SASEGT. CDR3 sequence (DNA): TGTGCCAGCAGTCGTTCGGGGGGGACGGGGAACTACGAGCAGTACTTC. Translated, it gives CASSRSGGTGNYEQYF.

This clonotype was found a few times. The chain is built from TRBV20-1 and TRBJ1-2, with 7 bases matching TRBD1. CDR3 length: 13 residues. In germline, CDR1 is DFQATT, CDR2 SNEGSKA (reference sequence). V shed 7 bases, J shed 8 bases, and the junction held 13 bases outside the gene matches. The CDR3 sequence: CSGSSVQGDGYTF. As DNA, the CDR3 is TGCAGTGGTAGTTCGGTTCAGGGGGACGGCTACACCTTC.

The chain combines TRBV5-1 with TRBJ2-3; maybe TRBD1 (6 bases). V gave up 2 bases and J gave up 2 bases, with 15 bases separating them. The CDR3 spans 16 residues. Per germline, CDR1 SGHRS and CDR2 YFSETQ. In nucleotides, the CDR3 is TGCGCCAGCAGCTTAGCCACAGGGCCTTTCACAGATACGCAGTATTTT. Translated, it gives CASSLATGPFTDTQYF.

This clonotype occurred a few times. This chain joins TRBV2 and TRBJ1-5; D is possibly TRBD1 (5 bases). The germline V gene encodes CDR1 SNHLY and CDR2 FYNNEI. The V and J ends lost 3 bases and 6 bases respectively, with 15 bases between them. The CDR3 is 15 amino acids. CDR3 nucleotide sequence: TGTGCCAGCAGTGAGCAGGGCCCTCTGGGTCAGCCCCAGCATTTT. Translating gives CASSEQGPLGQPQHF. Looking up the rest from reference TRBV2 and TRBJ1-5 gives the full variable domain: EPEVTQTPSHQVTQMGQEVILRCVPISNHLYFYWYRQILGQKVEFLVSFYNNEISEKSEIFDDQFSVERPDGSNFTLKIRSTKLEDSAMYFCASSEQGPLGQPQHFGDGTRLSIL.

V and J are TRBV7-9 and TRBJ1-1, with unresolved D. The CDR3 has 14 amino acids. Germline V gene data show CDR1 as SEHNR and CDR2 as FQNEAQ (reference sequence). The germline V and J ends were trimmed by 4 bases and 2 bases, with 11 bases remaining between them. For the CDR3, the DNA is TGTGCCAGCAGCTCAGAGGTGGCAAACACTGAAGCTTTCTTT. Its translation is CASSSEVANTEAFF.